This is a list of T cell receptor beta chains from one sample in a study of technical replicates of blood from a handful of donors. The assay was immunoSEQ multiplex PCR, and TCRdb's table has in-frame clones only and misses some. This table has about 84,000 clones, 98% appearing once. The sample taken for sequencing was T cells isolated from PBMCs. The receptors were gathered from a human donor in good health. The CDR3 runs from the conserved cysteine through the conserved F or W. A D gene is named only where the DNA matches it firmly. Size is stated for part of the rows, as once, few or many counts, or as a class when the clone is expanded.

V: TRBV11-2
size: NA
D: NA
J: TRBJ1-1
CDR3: CASSFPRTGVNTEAFF
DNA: TGTGCCAGCAGCTTTCCCCGGACGGGAGTAAACACTGAAGCTTTCTTT

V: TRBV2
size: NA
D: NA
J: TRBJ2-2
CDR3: CASTYRAGELFF
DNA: TGTGCCAGCACCTACAGGGCCGGGGAGCTGTTTTTT

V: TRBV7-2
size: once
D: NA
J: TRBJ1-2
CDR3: CASSLVGSATGGYTF
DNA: TGTGCCAGCAGCTTAGTGGGGTCGGCGACGGGAGGCTACACCTTC

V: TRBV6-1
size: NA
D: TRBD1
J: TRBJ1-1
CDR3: CASSDFLKDRGAFF
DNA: TGTGCCAGCAGTGATTTTTTGAAAGACAGGGGGGCTTTCTTT

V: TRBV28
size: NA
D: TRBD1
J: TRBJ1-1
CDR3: CASSFNPWGQGTEAFF
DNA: TGTGCCAGCAGTTTTAATCCTTGGGGACAGGGAACTGAAGCTTTCTTT

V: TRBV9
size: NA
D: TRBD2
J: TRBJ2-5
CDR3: CASSHGLAGQETQYF
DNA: TGTGCCAGCAGCCATGGACTAGCGGGCCAAGAGACCCAGTACTTC

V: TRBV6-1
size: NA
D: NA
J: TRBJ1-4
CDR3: CASSDGGAYLNEKLFF
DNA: TGTGCCAGCAGTGACGGGGGGGCGTACCTTAATGAAAAACTGTTTTTT

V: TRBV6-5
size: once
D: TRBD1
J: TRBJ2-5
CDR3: CASSYSTGGLKETQYF
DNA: TGTGCCAGCAGTTACTCTACAGGGGGGTTAAAAGAGACCCAGTACTTC

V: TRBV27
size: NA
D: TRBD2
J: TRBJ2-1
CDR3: CASSSPQRGLGNEQFF
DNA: TGTGCCAGCAGTTCCCCGCAGCGGGGCTTGGGCAATGAGCAGTTCTTC

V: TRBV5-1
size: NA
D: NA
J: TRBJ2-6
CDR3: CASSLTQRYSGANVLTF
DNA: TGCGCCAGCAGCTTGACTCAGCGTTACTCTGGGGCCAACGTCCTGACTTTC

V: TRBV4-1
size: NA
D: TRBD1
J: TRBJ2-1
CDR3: CASSQGGWTGYNEQFF
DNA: TGCGCCAGCAGCCAAGGGGGTTGGACAGGCTACAATGAGCAGTTCTTC

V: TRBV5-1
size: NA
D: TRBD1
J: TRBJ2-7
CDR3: CASSLGGQGAYEQYF
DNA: TGCGCCAGCAGCTTGGGAGGACAGGGGGCCTACGAGCAGTACTTC

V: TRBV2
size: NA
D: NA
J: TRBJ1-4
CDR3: CASSTDSTNEKLFF
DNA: TGTGCCAGCAGTACGGACAGCACTAATGAAAAACTGTTTTTT

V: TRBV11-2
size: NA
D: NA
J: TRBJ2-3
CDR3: CASRALRRADTQYF
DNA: TGTGCCAGCAGGGCACTCCGCAGGGCAGATACGCAGTATTTT

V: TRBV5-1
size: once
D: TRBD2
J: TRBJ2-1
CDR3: CASKREPGLGNNEQFF
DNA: TGCGCCAGCAAAAGGGAACCGGGACTAGGTAACAATGAGCAGTTCTTC

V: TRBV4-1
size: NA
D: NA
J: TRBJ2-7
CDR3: CASSQEYRDSYEQYF
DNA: TGCGCCAGCAGCCAAGAATACCGGGATTCCTACGAGCAGTACTTC

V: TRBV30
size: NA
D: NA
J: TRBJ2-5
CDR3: CAWSGRGPTGETQYF
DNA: TGTGCCTGGAGTGGGCGGGGGCCAACAGGGGAGACCCAGTACTTC

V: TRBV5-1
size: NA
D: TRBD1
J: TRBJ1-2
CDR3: CASSWDSLNYGYTF
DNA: TGCGCCAGCAGCTGGGACAGCCTAAACTATGGCTACACCTTC

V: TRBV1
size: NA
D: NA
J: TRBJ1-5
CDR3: CTSSQGFFSGVQPQHF
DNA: TGCACCAGCAGCCAAGGTTTTTTCTCGGGTGTTCAGCCCCAGCATTTT

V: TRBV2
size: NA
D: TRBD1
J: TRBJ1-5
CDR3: CASSLGQGVNQPQHF
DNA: TGTGCCAGCAGCCTAGGACAGGGAGTAAATCAGCCCCAGCATTTT

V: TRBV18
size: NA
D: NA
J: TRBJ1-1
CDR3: CASSEEHTEAFF
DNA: TGTGCCAGCTCAGAAGAGCACACTGAAGCTTTCTTT

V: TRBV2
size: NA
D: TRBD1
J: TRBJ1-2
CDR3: CASSPRRTGGNYGYTF
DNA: TGTGCCAGCAGTCCCAGACGGACAGGGGGCAACTATGGCTACACCTTC

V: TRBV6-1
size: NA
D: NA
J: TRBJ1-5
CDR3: CASSGHSRKPQHF
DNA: TGTGCCAGCAGTGGGCACAGTCGGAAGCCCCAGCATTTT

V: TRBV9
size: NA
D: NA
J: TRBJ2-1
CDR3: CASSVKSSGEPFDEQFF
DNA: TGTGCCAGCAGCGTCAAGTCGTCGGGGGAACCCTTCGATGAGCAGTTCTTC

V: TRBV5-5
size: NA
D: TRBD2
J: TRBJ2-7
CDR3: CASSLGTSASPYEQYF
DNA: TGTGCCAGCAGCTTGGGTACTAGCGCGAGCCCCTACGAGCAGTACTTC

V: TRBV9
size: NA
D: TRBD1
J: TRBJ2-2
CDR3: CASSVLGGASTGELFF
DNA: TGTGCCAGCAGCGTATTAGGGGGCGCGAGCACCGGGGAGCTGTTTTTT

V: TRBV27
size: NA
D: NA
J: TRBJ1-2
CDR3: CASRTRRTLLNYGYTF
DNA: TGTGCCAGCAGAACCCGCCGGACACTCCTTAACTATGGCTACACCTTC

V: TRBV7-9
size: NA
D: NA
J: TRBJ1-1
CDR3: CASSLDTGGASEAFF
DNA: TGTGCCAGCAGCTTAGATACAGGTGGGGCGTCCGAAGCTTTCTTT

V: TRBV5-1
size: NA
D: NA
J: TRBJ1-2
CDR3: CASSFLPAQDYGYTF
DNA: TGCGCCAGCAGCTTTCTGCCGGCGCAGGACTATGGCTACACCTTC

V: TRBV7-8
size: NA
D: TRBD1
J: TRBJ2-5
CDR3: CASSRGTGNETQYF
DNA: TGTGCCAGCAGCCGCGGGACAGGGAACGAGACCCAGTACTTC

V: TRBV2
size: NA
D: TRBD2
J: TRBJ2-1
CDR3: CASSEAGGTRQFF
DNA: TGTGCCAGCAGTGAAGCTGGGGGGACTAGGCAGTTCTTC

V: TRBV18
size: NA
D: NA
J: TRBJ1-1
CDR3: CASSPRGGANTEAFF
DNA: TGTGCCAGCTCACCACGAGGGGGGGCGAACACTGAAGCTTTCTTT

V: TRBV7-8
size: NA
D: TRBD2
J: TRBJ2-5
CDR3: CASSSTSGRLETQYF
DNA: TGTGCCAGCAGCTCCACTAGCGGGAGGCTAGAGACCCAGTACTTC

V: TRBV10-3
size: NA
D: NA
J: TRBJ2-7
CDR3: CAISAGAGAYEQYF
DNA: TGTGCCATCAGCGCAGGAGCAGGGGCCTACGAGCAGTACTTC

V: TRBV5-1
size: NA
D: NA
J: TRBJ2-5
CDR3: CASSLGGEETQYF
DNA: TGCGCCAGCAGCTTGGGGGGAGAAGAGACCCAGTACTTC

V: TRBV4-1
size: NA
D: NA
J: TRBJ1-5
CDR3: CASSLRTGGLNQPQHF
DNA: TGCGCCAGCAGCCTCAGGACCGGAGGTTTAAATCAGCCCCAGCATTTT

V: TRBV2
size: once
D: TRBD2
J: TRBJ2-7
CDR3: CASLGLAASYEQYF
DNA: TGTGCCAGCTTGGGACTAGCGGCCTCCTACGAGCAGTACTTC

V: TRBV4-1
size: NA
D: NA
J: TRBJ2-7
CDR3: CASSQDWTDGLTWQYF
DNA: TGCGCCAGCAGCCAAGATTGGACAGACGGTTTGACGTGGCAGTACTTC

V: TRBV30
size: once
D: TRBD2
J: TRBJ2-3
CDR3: CAHSLRAGLPAGATDTQYF
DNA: TGTGCCCACTCCCTGAGGGCGGGACTACCGGCCGGGGCCACAGATACGCAGTATTTT

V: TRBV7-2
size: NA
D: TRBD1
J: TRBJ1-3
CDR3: CASSLTGQGAGNTIYF
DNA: TGTGCCAGCAGCCTGACGGGACAGGGGGCTGGAAACACCATATATTTT

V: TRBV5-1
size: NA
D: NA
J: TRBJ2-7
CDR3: CASSLNSPGLGEQYF
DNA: TGCGCCAGCAGCTTAAACAGCCCGGGGTTAGGCGAGCAGTACTTC